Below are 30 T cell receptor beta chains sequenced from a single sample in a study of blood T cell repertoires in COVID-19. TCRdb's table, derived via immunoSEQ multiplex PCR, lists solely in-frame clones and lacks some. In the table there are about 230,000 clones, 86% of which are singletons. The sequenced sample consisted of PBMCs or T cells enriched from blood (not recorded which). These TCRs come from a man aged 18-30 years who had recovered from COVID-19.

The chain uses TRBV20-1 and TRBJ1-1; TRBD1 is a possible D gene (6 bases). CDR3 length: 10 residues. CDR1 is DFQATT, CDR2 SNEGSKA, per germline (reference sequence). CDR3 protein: CSSRGGEAFF. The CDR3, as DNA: TGCAGCTCGAGGGGGGGAGAAGCTTTCTTT.

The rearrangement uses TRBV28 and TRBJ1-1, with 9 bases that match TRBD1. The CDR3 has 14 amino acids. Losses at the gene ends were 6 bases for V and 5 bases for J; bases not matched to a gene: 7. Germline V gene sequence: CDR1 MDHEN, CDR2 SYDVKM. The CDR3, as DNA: TGTGCCAGCAGAAACAGGGGGCGGGGAACTGAAGCTTTCTTT. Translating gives CASRNRGRGTEAFF.

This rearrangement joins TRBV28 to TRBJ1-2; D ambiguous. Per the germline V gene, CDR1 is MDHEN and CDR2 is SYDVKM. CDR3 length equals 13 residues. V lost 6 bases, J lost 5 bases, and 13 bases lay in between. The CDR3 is CASSWESKYGYTF. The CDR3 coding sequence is TGTGCCAGCAGCTGGGAGAGTAAATATGGCTACACCTTC.

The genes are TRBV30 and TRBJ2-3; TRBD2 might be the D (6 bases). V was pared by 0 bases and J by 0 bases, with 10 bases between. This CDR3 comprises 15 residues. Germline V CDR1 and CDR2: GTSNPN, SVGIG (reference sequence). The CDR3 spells CAWSVLAGSTDTQYF. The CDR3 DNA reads TGTGCCTGGAGTGTACTCGCGGGAAGCACAGATACGCAGTATTTT. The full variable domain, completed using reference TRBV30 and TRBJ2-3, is SQTIHQWPATLVQPVGSPLSLECTVEGTSNPNLYWYRQAAGRGLQLLFYSVGIGQISSEVPQNLSASRPQDRQFILSSKKLLLSDSGFYLCAWSVLAGSTDTQYFGPGTRLTVL.

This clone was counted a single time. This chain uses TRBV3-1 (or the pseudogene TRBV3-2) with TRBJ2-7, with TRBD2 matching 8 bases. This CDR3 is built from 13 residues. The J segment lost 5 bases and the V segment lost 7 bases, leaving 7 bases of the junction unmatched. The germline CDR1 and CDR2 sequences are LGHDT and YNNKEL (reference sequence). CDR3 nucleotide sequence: TGTGCCAGCAAGCGGGAGAGTAGGAACGAGCAGTACTTC. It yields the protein CASKRESRNEQYF.

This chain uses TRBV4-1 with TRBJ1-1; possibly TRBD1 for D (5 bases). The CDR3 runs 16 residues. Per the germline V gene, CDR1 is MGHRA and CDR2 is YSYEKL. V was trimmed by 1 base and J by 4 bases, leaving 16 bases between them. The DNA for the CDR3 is TGCGCCAGCAGCCAAGCCCTGACAGTGGGCGGCACTGAAGCTTTCTTT. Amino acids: CASSQALTVGGTEAFF.

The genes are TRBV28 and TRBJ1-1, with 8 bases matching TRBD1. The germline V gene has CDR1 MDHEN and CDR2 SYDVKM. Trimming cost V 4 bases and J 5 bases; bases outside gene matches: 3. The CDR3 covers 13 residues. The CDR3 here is CASSSDRGTEAFF. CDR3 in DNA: TGTGCCAGCAGTTCAGACAGGGGTACTGAAGCTTTCTTT.

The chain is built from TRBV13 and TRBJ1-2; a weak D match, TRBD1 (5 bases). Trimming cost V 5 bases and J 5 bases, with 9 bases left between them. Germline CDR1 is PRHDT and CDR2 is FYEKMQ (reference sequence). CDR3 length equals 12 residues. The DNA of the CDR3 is TGTGCCAGCAGCCAAGGGGTGTATGGCTACACCTTC. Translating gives CASSQGVYGYTF. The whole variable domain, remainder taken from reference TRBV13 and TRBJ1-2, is AAGVIQSPRHLIKEKRETATLKCYPIPRHDTVYWYQQGPGQDPQFLISFYEKMQSDKGSIPDRFSAQQFSDYHSELNMSSLELGDSALYFCASSQGVYGYTFGSGTRLTVV.

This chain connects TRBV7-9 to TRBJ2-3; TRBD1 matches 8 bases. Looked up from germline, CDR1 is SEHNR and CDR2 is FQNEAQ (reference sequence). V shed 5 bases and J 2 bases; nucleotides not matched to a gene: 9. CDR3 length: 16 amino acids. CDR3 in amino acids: CASSPLNRGVTDTQYF. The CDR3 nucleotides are TGTGCCAGCAGCCCACTAAACAGGGGGGTCACAGATACGCAGTATTTT.

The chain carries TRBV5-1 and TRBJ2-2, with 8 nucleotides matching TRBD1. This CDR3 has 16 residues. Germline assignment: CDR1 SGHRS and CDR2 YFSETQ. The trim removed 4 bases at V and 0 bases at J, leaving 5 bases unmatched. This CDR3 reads CASSILTGANTGELFF. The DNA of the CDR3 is TGCGCCAGCAGCATCCTGACAGGGGCGAACACCGGGGAGCTGTTTTTT.

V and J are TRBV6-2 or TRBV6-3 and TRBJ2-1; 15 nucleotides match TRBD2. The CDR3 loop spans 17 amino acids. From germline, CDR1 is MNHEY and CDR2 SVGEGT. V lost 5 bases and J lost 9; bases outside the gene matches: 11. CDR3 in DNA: TGTGCCAGCAGTCGGACTAGCGGGAGGGCCTTGTGGGGTGAGCAGTTCTTC. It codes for CASSRTSGRALWGEQFF.

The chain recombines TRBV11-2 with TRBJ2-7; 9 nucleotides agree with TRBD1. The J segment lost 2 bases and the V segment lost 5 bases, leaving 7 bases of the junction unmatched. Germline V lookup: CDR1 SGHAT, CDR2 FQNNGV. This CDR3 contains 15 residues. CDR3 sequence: CASSPLRDRAYEQYF. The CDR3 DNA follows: TGTGCCAGCAGCCCGCTCCGGGACAGGGCCTACGAGCAGTACTTC.

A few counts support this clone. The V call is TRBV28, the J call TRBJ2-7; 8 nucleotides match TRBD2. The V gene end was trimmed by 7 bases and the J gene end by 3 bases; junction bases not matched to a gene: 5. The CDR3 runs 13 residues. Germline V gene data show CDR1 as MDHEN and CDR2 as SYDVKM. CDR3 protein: CASKSGGYYEQYF. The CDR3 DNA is TGTGCCAGCAAGAGCGGGGGATACTACGAGCAGTACTTC.

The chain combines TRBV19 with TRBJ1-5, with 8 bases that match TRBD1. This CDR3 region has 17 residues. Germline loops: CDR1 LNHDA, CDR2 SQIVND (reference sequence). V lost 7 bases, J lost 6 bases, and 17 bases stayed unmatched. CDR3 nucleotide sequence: TGTGCCAGTACCCCGAAAACAGGGGGTTCGCTAGGTCAGCCCCAGCATTTT. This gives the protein CASTPKTGGSLGQPQHF. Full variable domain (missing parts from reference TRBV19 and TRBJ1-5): DGGITQSPKYLFRKEGQNVTLSCEQNLNHDAMYWYRQDPGQGLRLIYYSQIVNDFQKGDIAEGYSVSREKKESFPLTVTSAQKNPTAFYLCASTPKTGGSLGQPQHFGDGTRLSIL.

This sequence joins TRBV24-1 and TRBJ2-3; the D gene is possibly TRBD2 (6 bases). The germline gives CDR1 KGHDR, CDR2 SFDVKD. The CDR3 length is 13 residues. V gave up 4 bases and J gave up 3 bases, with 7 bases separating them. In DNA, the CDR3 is TGTGCCACCAGTGACGGGGGAACAGATACGCAGTATTTT. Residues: CATSDGGTDTQYF.

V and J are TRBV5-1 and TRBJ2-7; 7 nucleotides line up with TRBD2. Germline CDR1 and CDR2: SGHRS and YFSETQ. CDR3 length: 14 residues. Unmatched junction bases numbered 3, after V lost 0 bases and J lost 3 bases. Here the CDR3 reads CASSLGGSGYEQYF. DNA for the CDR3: TGCGCCAGCAGCTTGGGCGGGAGTGGCTACGAGCAGTACTTC. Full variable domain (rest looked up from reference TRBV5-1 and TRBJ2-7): KAGVTQTPRYLIKTRGQQVTLSCSPISGHRSVSWYQQTPGQGLQFLFEYFSETQRNKGNFPGRFSGRQFSNSRSEMNVSTLELGDSALYLCASSLGGSGYEQYFGPGTRLTVT.

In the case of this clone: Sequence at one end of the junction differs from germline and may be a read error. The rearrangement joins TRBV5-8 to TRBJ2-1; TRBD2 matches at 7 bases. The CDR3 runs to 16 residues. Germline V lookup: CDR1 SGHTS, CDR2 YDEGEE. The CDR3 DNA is TGTGCCAGCAGCTTGAATCTCGCGCGGCCCAGCGGGATACCCCTCTTC. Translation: CASSLNLARPSGIPLF. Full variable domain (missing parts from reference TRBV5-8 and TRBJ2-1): EAGVTQSPTHLIKTRGQQATLRCSPISGHTSVYWYQQALGLGLQFLLWYDEGEERNRGNFPPRFSGRQFPNYSSELNVNALELEDSALYLCASSLNLARPSGIPLFGPGTRLTVL.

The DNA for the CDR3 is TGTGCCTGGAGTGTACCTAGCGGGAGGGTCCGGGGCGAGCAGTACTTC. This codes for CAWSVPSGRVRGEQYF. The genes are TRBV30 and TRBJ2-7, with TRBD2 matching 12 bases. Germline values: CDR1 GTSNPN, CDR2 SVGIG (reference sequence). This CDR3 has 16 residues. V lost 0 bases to trimming and J lost 6 bases; unmatched junction nucleotides: 9.

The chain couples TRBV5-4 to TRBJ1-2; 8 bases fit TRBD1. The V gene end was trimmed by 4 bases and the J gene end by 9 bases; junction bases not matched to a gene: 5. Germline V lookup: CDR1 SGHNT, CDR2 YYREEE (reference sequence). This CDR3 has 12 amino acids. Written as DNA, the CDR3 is TGTGCCAGCAGCGGACAGGGCCCGAGCTACACCTTC. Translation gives CASSGQGPSYTF.

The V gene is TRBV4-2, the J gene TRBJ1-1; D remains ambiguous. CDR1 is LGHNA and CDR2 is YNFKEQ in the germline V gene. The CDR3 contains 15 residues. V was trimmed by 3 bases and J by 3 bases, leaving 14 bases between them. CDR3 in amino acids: CASSHRPPKDTEAFF. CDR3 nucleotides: TGTGCCAGCAGCCACAGGCCGCCAAAGGACACTGAAGCTTTCTTT.

DNA for the CDR3: TGTGCCAGCAGCTTAGCGGGACAGATCAACTATGGCTACACCTTC. Translated: CASSLAGQINYGYTF. The genes are TRBV7-9 and TRBJ1-2; 7 bases are a match to TRBD1. CDR3 size: 15 residues. V gave up 0 bases and J gave up 2 bases; unmatched junction bases: 3. Germline CDR1 SEHNR, CDR2 FQNEAQ (reference sequence).

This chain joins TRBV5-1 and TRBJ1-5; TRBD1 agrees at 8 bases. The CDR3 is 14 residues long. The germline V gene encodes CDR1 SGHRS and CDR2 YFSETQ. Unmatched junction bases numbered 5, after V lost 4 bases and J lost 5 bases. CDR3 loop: CASSRTGIDQPQHF. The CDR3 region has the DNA TGCGCCAGCAGCCGGACAGGGATAGATCAGCCCCAGCATTTT.

The CDR3 loop is CASSKGGQGARKNPYGYTF. The CDR3 bases are TGTGCCAGCAGCAAAGGGGGACAGGGGGCGCGAAAAAACCCCTATGGCTACACCTTC. The chain uses TRBV21-1 and TRBJ1-2; the D call in the table, TRBD1, was not verified against the DNA. TRBV21-1 corresponds to a pseudogene. The CDR3 has 19 residues.

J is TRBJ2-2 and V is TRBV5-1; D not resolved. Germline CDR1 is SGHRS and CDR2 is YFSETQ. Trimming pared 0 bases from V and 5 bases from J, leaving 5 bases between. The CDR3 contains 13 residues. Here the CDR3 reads CASSLVETGELFF. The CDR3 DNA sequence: TGCGCCAGCAGCTTGGTAGAGACCGGGGAGCTGTTTTTT.

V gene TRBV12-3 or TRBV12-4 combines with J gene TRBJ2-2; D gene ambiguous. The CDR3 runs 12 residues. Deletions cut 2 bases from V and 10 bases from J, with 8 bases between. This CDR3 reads CASSLRASELFF. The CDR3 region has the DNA TGTGCCAGCAGTTTAAGAGCCTCGGAGCTGTTTTTT.

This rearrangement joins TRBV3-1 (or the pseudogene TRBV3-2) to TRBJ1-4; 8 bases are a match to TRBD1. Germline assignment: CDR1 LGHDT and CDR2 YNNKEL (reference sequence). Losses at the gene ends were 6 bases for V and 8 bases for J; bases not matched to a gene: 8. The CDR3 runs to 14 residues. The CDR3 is CASRQQGVGEKLFF. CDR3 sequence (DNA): TGTGCCAGCAGACAACAGGGGGTAGGCGAAAAACTGTTTTTT.

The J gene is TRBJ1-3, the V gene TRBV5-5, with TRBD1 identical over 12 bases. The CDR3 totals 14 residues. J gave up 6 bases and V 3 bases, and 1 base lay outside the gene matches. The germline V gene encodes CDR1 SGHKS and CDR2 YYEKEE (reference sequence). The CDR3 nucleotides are TGTGCCAGCAGCTGGGGACAGGGGGCAAACACCATATATTTT. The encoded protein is CASSWGQGANTIYF.

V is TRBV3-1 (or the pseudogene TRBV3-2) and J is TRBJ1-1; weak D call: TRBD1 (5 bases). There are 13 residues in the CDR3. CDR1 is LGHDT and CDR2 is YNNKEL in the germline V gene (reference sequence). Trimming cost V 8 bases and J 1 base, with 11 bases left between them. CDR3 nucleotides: TGTGCCAGCCTACAGGAACCGAACACTGAAGCTTTCTTT. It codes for CASLQEPNTEAFF.

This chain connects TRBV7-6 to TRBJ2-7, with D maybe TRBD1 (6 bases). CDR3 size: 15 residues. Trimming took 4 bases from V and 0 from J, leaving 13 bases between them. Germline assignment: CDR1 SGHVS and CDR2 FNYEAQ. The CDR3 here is CASSSIKDSSYEQYF. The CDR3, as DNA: TGTGCCAGCAGCTCAATCAAGGACAGCTCCTACGAGCAGTACTTC.

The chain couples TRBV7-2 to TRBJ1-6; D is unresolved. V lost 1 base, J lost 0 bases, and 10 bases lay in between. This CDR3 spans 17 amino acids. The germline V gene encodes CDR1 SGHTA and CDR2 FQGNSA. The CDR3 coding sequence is TGTGCCAGCAGCTTAGGCGCCATACTCTCCTATAATTCACCCCTCCACTTT. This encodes CASSLGAILSYNSPLHF.